This entry lists 32 T cell receptor beta chains sequenced from one sample in a study of identical twins. TCRdb used MiXCR to reprocess the 5' RACE reads, holding one entry per CDR3 protein. The sample has 450,000 or so distinct CDR3 sequences; approximately 15% are singletons. These data were likewise used in another study, on yellow fever vaccine responses in identical twins.

Input material: CD4+ T cells sorted from blood. The source is a woman aged 18 to 35 in good health.

There are many counts of this clonotype. The chain recombines TRBV29-1 with TRBJ2-1; 8 bases match TRBD2. V lost 5 bases and J lost 12; bases outside the gene matches: 15. This CDR3 is built from 14 residues. Germline lookup yields CDR1 SQVTM and CDR2 ANQGSEA. CDR3 sequence reads: CSVLVSGKGFGQFF. CDR3 DNA: TGCAGCGTTCTTGTTAGCGGGAAGGGGTTCGGGCAGTTCTTC.

This clonotype was found many times. The gene calls are TRBV9 and TRBJ1-5, with D possibly matching TRBD1 (6 bases). CDR3 size: 14 residues. Germline V CDR1 and CDR2: SGDLS, YYNGEE. V shed 0 bases and J shed 8 bases, with 12 bases lying between them. The CDR3 sequence is CASSVGGALEPQHF. The DNA for the CDR3 is TGTGCCAGCAGCGTAGGGGGGGCTTTGGAGCCCCAGCATTTT.

In this sample, this clonotype turned up a few times. The rearrangement uses TRBV4-2 and TRBJ1-1; D call uncertain. CDR3 length equals 14 residues. V lost 8 bases and J lost 1, with 14 bases in between. Germline V gene lookup returns CDR1 LGHNA and CDR2 YNFKEQ. CDR3 in amino acids: CASHTVGANTEAFF. The CDR3 coding sequence is TGTGCCAGCCACACCGTGGGAGCGAACACTGAAGCTTTCTTT.

This clonotype turned up a few times. The chain combines TRBV6-2 or TRBV6-3 with TRBJ2-2; 10 nucleotides agree with TRBD2. The trim removed 7 bases at V and 3 bases at J, leaving 14 bases unmatched. This CDR3 comprises 18 residues. Germline CDR1 and CDR2: MNHEY and SVGEGT. The CDR3 reads CASNPRLAGAQHTGELFF. For the CDR3, the DNA is TGTGCCAGCAATCCCAGGCTAGCGGGAGCTCAACACACCGGGGAGCTGTTTTTT.

This clonotype was seen a handful of times. This chain links TRBV7-2 with TRBJ2-7; 8 positions agree with TRBD1. There are 15 residues in the CDR3. The germline CDR1 and CDR2 sequences are SGHTA and FQGNSA. The ends lost 5 bases at V and 5 bases at J; junction bases unmatched: 11. CDR3 in DNA: TGTGCCAGCAGCCCTAGAGGAACGACAGGGGACGAGCAGTACTTC. Translating gives CASSPRGTTGDEQYF.

At least ten counts were recorded for this clonotype. The chain joins TRBV12-3 or TRBV12-4 to TRBJ2-5; the D gene is possibly TRBD1 (5 bases). CDR3 length: 13 residues. V was shortened by 6 bases and J by 1 base, with 9 bases between the two germline ends. CDR3 amino acids: CASRPDSQETQYF. In DNA form, the CDR3 reads TGTGCCAGCAGGCCCGACAGCCAAGAGACCCAGTACTTC.

This rearrangement joins TRBV7-9 to TRBJ2-5; TRBD2 matches 7 bases. This CDR3 is 14 amino acids long. Germline V gene lookup returns CDR1 SEHNR and CDR2 FQNEAQ (reference sequence). The V and J ends lost 3 bases and 3 bases, in that order; junction bases with no gene match: 4. CDR3: CASSLAGTKETQYF. In DNA form, the CDR3 reads TGTGCCAGCAGCTTGGCCGGGACTAAAGAGACCCAGTACTTC.

The chain has TRBV28 and TRBJ2-1; TRBD1 agrees at 8 bases. Trimming cost V 3 bases and J 9 bases; bases outside gene matches: 7. The germline CDR1 and CDR2 sequences are MDHEN and SYDVKM. This CDR3 is built from 14 residues. CDR3 amino acids: CASSLDRVVGEQFF. CDR3 nucleotide sequence: TGTGCCAGCAGTTTGGACAGGGTGGTTGGTGAGCAGTTCTTC.

This clonotype appeared a few times. The rearrangement links TRBV20-1 to TRBJ2-7; D is undetermined. The CDR3 extends over 13 amino acids. CDR1 is DFQATT and CDR2 is SNEGSKA in the germline V gene (reference sequence). V was pared by 3 bases and J by 1 base, with 10 bases between. The CDR3 here is CSASGVGSYEQYF. DNA of the CDR3: TGCAGTGCTAGCGGCGTAGGGTCCTACGAGCAGTACTTC.

This clonotype was recorded once. The chain has TRBV6-5 and TRBJ2-4; D might be TRBD1 (6 bases). CDR1 is MNHEY, CDR2 SVGAGI, per germline. V shed 6 bases and J shed 8 bases, with 11 bases lying between them. The CDR3 extends over 12 amino acids. The CDR3 DNA reads as TGTGCCAGCAGCCCAACAGGGTACATTCAGTACTTC. Translated, it gives CASSPTGYIQYF.

This clonotype was seen more than once but under ten times. The V and J genes are TRBV11-2 and TRBJ2-3, with 9 nucleotides matching TRBD2. The CDR3 covers 18 residues. Germline loops: CDR1 SGHAT, CDR2 FQNNGV. V was clipped by 0 bases and J by 3 bases; unmatched bases: 10. The CDR3 DNA sequence: TGTGCCAGCAGCTTAGACCCTAGCGGGACCATGGCTACAGATACGCAGTATTTT. The encoded protein is CASSLDPSGTMATDTQYF. Together with reference TRBV11-2 and TRBJ2-3, the CDR3 gives the full variable domain: EAGVAQSPRYKIIEKRQSVAFWCNPISGHATLYWYQQILGQGPKLLIQFQNNGVVDDSQLPKDRFSAERLKGVDSTLKIQPAKLEDSAVYLCASSLDPSGTMATDTQYFGPGTRLTVL.

This rearrangement joins TRBV11-3 to TRBJ1-1; D gene unclear. Germline V gene sequence: CDR1 SGHNT, CDR2 YENEEA. Trimming shortened V by 1 base and J by 8 bases, and 11 bases separated the two germline ends. This CDR3 spans 13 amino acids. Here the CDR3 reads CASSLGTQTEAFF. CDR3 DNA sequence: TGTGCCAGCAGCTTAGGAACACAGACGGAAGCTTTCTTT.

The chain couples TRBV6-2 or TRBV6-3 to TRBJ1-5; 10 bases align to TRBD1. From germline, CDR1 is MNHEY and CDR2 SVGEGT. The V and J ends lost 5 bases and 3 bases, in that order; junction bases with no gene match: 4. This CDR3 is 15 amino acids long. This CDR3 is CASSPGTGVNQPQHF. The CDR3 region has the DNA TGTGCCAGCAGTCCCGGGACAGGGGTCAATCAGCCCCAGCATTTT.

The J gene is TRBJ2-5, the V gene TRBV5-1; D perhaps matches TRBD2 (5 bases). With 0 bases removed from V and 4 bases from J, the gap between germline ends came to 13 bases. Germline V gene lookup returns CDR1 SGHRS and CDR2 YFSETQ. The CDR3 consists of 15 residues. The CDR3 loop reads CASSLGDYIPETQYF. The DNA of the CDR3 is TGCGCCAGCAGCTTGGGAGACTATATCCCAGAGACCCAGTACTTC.

A few counts support this clonotype. The V and J genes are TRBV29-1 and TRBJ2-5; 10 bases are shared with TRBD2. The CDR3 length is 17 residues. The junction had 9 bases not matched to a gene; V was cut back by 1 base and J by 1 base. CDR1 and CDR2 from the germline V gene are SQVTM and ANQGSEA. CDR3 bases: TGCAGCGTTGAAGTTGGGCTAGCGGGGGCCGGCCAAGAGACCCAGTACTTC. Translation: CSVEVGLAGAGQETQYF.

Worth noting for this clonotype: Its ends do not fully match the called genes, so a read error is possible. J is TRBJ2-1 and V is TRBV6-1; 14 bases map to TRBD2. Germline V gene lookup returns CDR1 MNHNS and CDR2 SASEGT. This CDR3 contains 18 residues. The CDR3 DNA is TGTGCCAGCAGTCGCGGGACTAGCGGGAGATCCCAGGGGAATGAGCAGTCCTTC. Encoded protein: CASSRGTSGRSQGNEQSF.

This clonotype has only a few counts. The gene calls are TRBV7-8 and TRBJ1-5; perhaps TRBD1 as D (6 bases). This CDR3 is 12 amino acids long. Germline V gene sequence: CDR1 SGHVS, CDR2 FQNEAQ. V was clipped by 9 bases and J by 5 bases, with 11 bases between them. CDR3 DNA sequence: TGTGCCAGAGGACAGAAACATCAGCCCCAGCATTTT. Its protein product is CARGQKHQPQHF.

This clonotype has at least ten counts. V is TRBV5-1 and J is TRBJ1-2; no firm D call. The germline CDR1 and CDR2 sequences are SGHRS and YFSETQ. The CDR3 sequence is 14 residues long. V was cut by 1 base and J by 0 bases, with 7 bases left in between. The CDR3 region is CASSLSPANYGYTF. CDR3 DNA sequence: TGCGCCAGCAGCTTGTCTCCAGCTAACTATGGCTACACCTTC.

In its sample, this clonotype was seen a few times. The chain employs TRBV7-2 and TRBJ2-7; a weak D match, TRBD2 (5 bases). CDR3 length: 11 amino acids. V gave up 8 bases and J gave up 5 bases, with 10 bases separating them. Germline values: CDR1 SGHTA, CDR2 FQGNSA. CDR3 in DNA: TGTGCCAGCGGGAGTGCCCACGAGCAGTACTTC. Protein product: CASGSAHEQYF. The full variable domain, in which reference TRBV7-2 and TRBJ2-7 provide the parts outside the CDR3, is GAGVSQSPSNKVTEKGKDVELRCDPISGHTALYWYRQSLGQGLEFLIYFQGNSAPDKSGLPSDRFSAERTGGSVSTLTIQRTQQEDSAVYLCASGSAHEQYFGPGTRLTVT.

This chain joins TRBV6-1 and TRBJ2-2, with TRBD1 identical over 7 bases. CDR1 and CDR2 from the germline V gene are MNHNS and SASEGT. Losses at the gene ends were 6 bases for V and 6 bases for J; bases not matched to a gene: 10. The CDR3 sequence is 15 residues long. In DNA form, the CDR3 reads TGTGCCAGCAGCGACTACAGGGGTGACGCCGGGGAGCTGTTTTTT. This codes for CASSDYRGDAGELFF.

The chain is built from TRBV11-2 and TRBJ2-1; D perhaps matches TRBD2 (6 bases). V lost 5 bases, J lost 7 bases, and 12 bases lay in between. Germline CDR1 SGHAT, CDR2 FQNNGV. The CDR3 length is 13 residues. The CDR3 is CASSPLAMNEQFF. As DNA, the CDR3 is TGTGCCAGCAGCCCACTAGCTATGAATGAGCAGTTCTTC.

This clonotype occurred a few times. The CDR3 coding sequence is TGCAGTGCAACCCGGGACAGGGCCTACGAGCAGTACTTC. It translates to CSATRDRAYEQYF. J is TRBJ2-7 and V is TRBV20-1; TRBD1 matches at 9 bases. CDR3 length equals 13 residues. The J segment lost 2 bases and the V segment lost 6 bases, leaving 5 bases of the junction unmatched. Germline V gene lookup returns CDR1 DFQATT and CDR2 SNEGSKA (reference sequence).

This clonotype occurred a few times. The chain employs TRBV20-1 and TRBJ1-1; 8 positions agree with TRBD1. CDR3 size: 16 residues. Germline V lookup: CDR1 DFQATT, CDR2 SNEGSKA (reference sequence). CDR3 residues: CSAEGQADFMNTEAFF. CDR3 DNA: TGCAGCGCTGAGGGACAGGCAGACTTCATGAACACTGAAGCTTTCTTT.

This chain joins TRBV28 and TRBJ2-1, with 9 bases identical to TRBD2. Germline CDR1 and CDR2: MDHEN and SYDVKM. V was clipped by 6 bases and J by 5 bases; unmatched bases: 8. The CDR3 totals 15 residues. CDR3 protein: CASRLGSGSHNEQFF. CDR3 DNA: TGTGCCAGCAGGCTGGGTAGCGGGAGCCACAATGAGCAGTTCTTC.

This chain uses TRBV5-1 with TRBJ2-3; D tentatively reads TRBD1 or TRBD2 (5 bases each). This CDR3 contains 15 residues. Germline V gene data show CDR1 as SGHRS and CDR2 as YFSETQ. V was cut by 1 base and J by 0 bases, with 9 bases left in between. CDR3 DNA sequence: TGCGCCAGCAGCTTGACGGGGCCTAGCACAGATACGCAGTATTTT. This codes for CASSLTGPSTDTQYF.

The chain carries TRBV10-3 and TRBJ2-3; 9 bases match TRBD1. The CDR3 runs to 15 residues. The junction had 5 bases not matched to a gene; V was cut back by 5 bases and J by 2 bases. Germline V gene data show CDR1 as ENHRY and CDR2 as SYGVKD. CDR3 nucleotide sequence: TGTGCCATCAGTAAGGACAGGGGCGACACAGATACGCAGTATTTT. Translated, it gives CAISKDRGDTDTQYF.

This chain's CDR3 is CASSVTDSNEKLFF. The CDR3 DNA follows: TGTGCCAGCAGCGTGACAGACTCTAATGAAAAACTGTTTTTT. The rearrangement joins TRBV2 to TRBJ1-4; D perhaps matches TRBD1 (5 bases). Germline CDR1 is SNHLY and CDR2 is FYNNEI. This CDR3 has 14 residues. V shed 6 bases and J shed 3 bases, with 11 bases lying between them.

This clonotype was counted a few times. The rearrangement uses TRBV6-1 and TRBJ2-7; a possible D gene is TRBD1 (5 bases). The V and J ends lost 8 bases and 3 bases respectively, with 17 bases between them. The CDR3 has 14 residues. Germline CDR1 reads MNHNS; CDR2 reads SASEGT. The DNA for the CDR3 is TGTGCCAGCCGAACCCCTGACAGATACTACGAGCAGTACTTC. Its translation: CASRTPDRYYEQYF.

This chain joins TRBV30 and TRBJ2-1; possible D gene TRBD2, 6 bases. The V gene lost 5 bases and the J gene lost 0 bases, with 8 bases spanning the gap. The CDR3 has 13 amino acids. Per the germline V gene, CDR1 is GTSNPN and CDR2 is SVGIG (reference sequence). CDR3 sequence (DNA): TGTGCCTGGGGGGGGAGCTCCTACAATGAGCAGTTCTTC. It yields the protein CAWGGSSYNEQFF.

This chain links TRBV7-2 with TRBJ2-5; D possibly corresponds to TRBD2 (7 bases). Germline CDR1 reads SGHTA; CDR2 reads FQGNSA. V dropped 0 bases and J dropped 4 bases, with 15 bases sitting between them. The CDR3 covers 16 residues. The CDR3 protein is CASSLAGGRGIETQYF. The DNA for the CDR3 is TGTGCCAGCAGCTTAGCGGGGGGGCGTGGTATAGAGACCCAGTACTTC.

This clonotype was detected only a few times. V gene TRBV10-3 combines with J gene TRBJ2-2; 11 bases map to TRBD2. The CDR3 runs 21 residues. CDR1 and CDR2 (germline): ENHRY, SYGVKD. V was pared by 4 bases and J by 0 bases, with 16 bases of the junction left unmatched. This CDR3 reads CAISARGTSGVSPANTGELFF. The CDR3 nucleotides are TGTGCCATCAGTGCTAGGGGGACTAGCGGAGTTTCTCCCGCGAACACCGGGGAGCTGTTTTTT.

The V call is TRBV20-1, the J call TRBJ2-5; TRBD2 matches at 8 bases. Looked up from germline, CDR1 is DFQATT and CDR2 is SNEGSKA (reference sequence). V shed 6 bases, J shed 2 bases, and the junction held 5 bases outside the gene matches. The CDR3 runs 13 residues. The CDR3 loop is CSAFSGAQETQYF. The CDR3 DNA sequence: TGCAGTGCCTTTAGCGGGGCTCAAGAGACCCAGTACTTC.